The clone carrying this T cell receptor (beta chain) was counted many times. Its antigen is unidentified. The data derive from a study of beta chain features in type 1 diabetes. Study conclusions and caveats: Among patients with Type 1 diabetes, TCRB CDR3s were moderately but significantly shorter in every one of the four CD4+ subsets. High-TCR-expressing cells could be over-represented by cDNA sequencing. It was among patients, rather than healthy donors, that naive, central memory and Treg TCRB repertoires appeared more similar.

As every portion of the isolated RNA was reverse transcribed, the sequencing read expressed TCRB transcripts. The repertoire was sequenced with immunoSEQ multiplex PCR; TCRdb's copy has only in-frame clones and lacks some. The sample has about 340,000 clones, approximately 9.9% seen once; the top ten hold less than 1.2%. CDR3 length: 19 residues. V and J are TRBV1 and TRBJ2-4. TRBV1 counts as a pseudogene. Sample: central memory CD4+ T cells from blood. The sequence was collected from a man aged 30 to 39 with type 1 diabetes. As DNA, the CDR3 is TGCACCAGCAGCCCCCGGTTAGGGAAGGCCCCGCGCGCGAAAAACATTCAGTACTTC. It translates to CTSSPRLGKAPRAKNIQYF.